The sample holds a few counts of the clone carrying this TCR beta chain. Its matching antigen is unknown. V was clipped by 6 bases and J by 4 bases, with 15 bases between them. Germline V CDR1 and CDR2: MNHEY, SMNVEV (reference sequence). The CDR3 totals 14 residues. These data belong to a study of cytomegalovirus exposure and HLA in healthy donors. Points from the study as a whole: An analysis was carried out later, and it reportedly showed fewer N-insertions in an Asian-associated ancestry cluster than the approximately 670-donor mean.

Amplification used 60 Vbeta primers and 13 Jbeta primers. Clones were sequenced by immunoSEQ multiplex PCR, and TCRdb holds only the in-frame ones, with some missing. Of roughly 100,000 clones in the sample, about 13% were seen once. The rearrangement joins TRBV27 to TRBJ1-2; tentatively, D is TRBD1 (6 bases). The clonotype originates from a middle-aged man in good health and CMV-seropositive. The specimen sequenced was PBMCs. CDR3 DNA sequence: TGTGCCAGCAGCCCATGGACAGACCTCTATGGCTACACCTTC. This sequence encodes CASSPWTDLYGYTF.